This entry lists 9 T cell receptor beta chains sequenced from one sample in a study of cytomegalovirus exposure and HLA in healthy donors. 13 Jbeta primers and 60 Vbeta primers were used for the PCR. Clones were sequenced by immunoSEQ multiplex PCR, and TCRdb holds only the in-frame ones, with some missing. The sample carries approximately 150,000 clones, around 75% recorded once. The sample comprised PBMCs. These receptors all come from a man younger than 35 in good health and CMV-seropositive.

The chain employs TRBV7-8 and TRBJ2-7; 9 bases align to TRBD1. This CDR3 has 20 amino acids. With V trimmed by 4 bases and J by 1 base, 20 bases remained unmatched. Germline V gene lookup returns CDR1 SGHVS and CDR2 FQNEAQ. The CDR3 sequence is CASSSESGTGIQRRSYEQYF. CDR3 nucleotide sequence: TGTGCCAGCAGCTCCGAAAGCGGGACAGGGATCCAAAGAAGGTCCTACGAGCAGTACTTC.

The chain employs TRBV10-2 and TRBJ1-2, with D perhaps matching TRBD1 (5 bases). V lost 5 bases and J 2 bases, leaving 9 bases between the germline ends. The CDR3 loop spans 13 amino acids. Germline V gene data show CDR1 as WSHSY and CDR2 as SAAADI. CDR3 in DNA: TGCGCCAGCAGTAGGGGCAGCAACTATGGCTACACCTTC. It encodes CASSRGSNYGYTF.

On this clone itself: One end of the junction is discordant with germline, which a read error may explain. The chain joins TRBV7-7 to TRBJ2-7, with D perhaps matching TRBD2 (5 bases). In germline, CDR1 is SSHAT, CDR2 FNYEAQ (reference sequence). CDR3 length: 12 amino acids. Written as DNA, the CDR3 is TGTGCTAGCAGCTTACTAGGAAACGAGCAGTACTTC. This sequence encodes CASSLLGNEQYF.

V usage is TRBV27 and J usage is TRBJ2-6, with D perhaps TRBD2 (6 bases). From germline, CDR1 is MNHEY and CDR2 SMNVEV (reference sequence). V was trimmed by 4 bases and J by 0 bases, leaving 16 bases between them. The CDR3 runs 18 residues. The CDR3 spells CASSSLGTATSGANVLTF. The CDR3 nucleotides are TGTGCCAGCAGTTCCCTCGGGACTGCGACCTCTGGGGCCAACGTCCTGACTTTC.

CDR3 nucleotides: TGTGCCAGCAGCGTGGGGACAGGGTCCTACGAGCAGTACTTC. Amino acid sequence: CASSVGTGSYEQYF. The chain employs TRBV14 and TRBJ2-7, with TRBD1 matching over 9 bases. From germline, CDR1 is SGHDN and CDR2 FVKESK. The CDR3 is made up of 14 amino acids. The ends lost 5 bases at V and 1 base at J; junction bases unmatched: 3.

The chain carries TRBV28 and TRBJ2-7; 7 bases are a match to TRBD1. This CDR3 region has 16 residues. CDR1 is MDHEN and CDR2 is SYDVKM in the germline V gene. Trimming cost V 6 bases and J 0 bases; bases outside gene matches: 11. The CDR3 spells CASRPIGTASSYEQYF. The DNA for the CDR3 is TGTGCCAGCAGACCAATCGGGACAGCCAGCTCCTACGAGCAGTACTTC.

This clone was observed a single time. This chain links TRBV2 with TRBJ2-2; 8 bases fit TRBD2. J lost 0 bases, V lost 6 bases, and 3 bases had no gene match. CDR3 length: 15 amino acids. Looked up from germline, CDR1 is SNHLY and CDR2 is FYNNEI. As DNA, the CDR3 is TGTGCCAGCAGGACGGGACTAGCGAACACCGGGGAGCTGTTTTTT. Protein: CASRTGLANTGELFF.

The CDR3 DNA sequence: TGTGCCTGGGGGGACAGGGCCCTCGAGCAGTACTTC. Its translation is CAWGDRALEQYF. The chain links TRBV30 to TRBJ2-7; 9 bases map to TRBD1. The germline CDR1 and CDR2 sequences are GTSNPN and SVGIG (reference sequence). V was clipped by 5 bases and J by 6 bases; unmatched bases: 5. The CDR3 runs to 12 residues.

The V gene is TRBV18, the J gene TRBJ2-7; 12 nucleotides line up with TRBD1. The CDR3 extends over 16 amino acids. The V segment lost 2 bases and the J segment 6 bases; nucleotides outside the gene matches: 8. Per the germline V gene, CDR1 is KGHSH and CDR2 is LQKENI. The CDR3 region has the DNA TGTGCCAGCTCACCAGGATGGGACAGGGGGCTCGGCGAGCAGTACTTC. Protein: CASSPGWDRGLGEQYF. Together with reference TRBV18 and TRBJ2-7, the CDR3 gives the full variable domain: NAGVMQNPRHLVRRRGQEARLRCSPMKGHSHVYWYRQLPEEGLKFMVYLQKENIIDESGMPKERFSAEFPKEGPSILRIQQVVRGDSAAYFCASSPGWDRGLGEQYFGPGTRLTVT.